Following are 24 T cell receptor beta chains from one sample sequenced in a study of CD8 T cells in ankylosing spondylitis (dated by TCRdb to 2016 to 2017). Libraries came from 5' RACE. TCRdb names Illumina HiSeq 2500 as the instrument used. TCRdb's own reprocessing of the public reads used fastp at Q25 and MiXCR and kept productive beta chains. Each CDR3 protein gets just one entry, which takes the most common genes and DNA from the rows behind it. The sample table lists about 250,000 distinct CDR3 sequences, roughly 32% of them with a count of one. The top ten constitute approximately 4.4% of the sample. Sequencing was performed on blood, either unsorted or a sorted T cell fraction (not recorded which). The receptors come from a male donor with ankylosing spondylitis or in good health (not recorded which).

The chain joins TRBV12-3 or TRBV12-4 to TRBJ2-7; 9 nucleotides agree with TRBD1. The CDR3 sequence is 14 residues long. Losses at the gene ends were 4 bases for V and 4 bases for J; bases not matched to a gene: 5. CDR3 in DNA: TGTGCCAGCAGTTCCGGGACAGGGTATTACGAGCAGTACTTC. It yields the protein CASSSGTGYYEQYF.

The chain uses TRBV9 and TRBJ2-5, with no clear D. Germline CDR1 is SGDLS and CDR2 is YYNGEE. The CDR3 has 13 amino acids. V was cut by 4 bases and J by 5 bases, with 12 bases left in between. CDR3 sequence (DNA): TGTGCCAGCAGCTCAGACCCTTTGGAGACCCAGTACTTC. Amino acid sequence: CASSSDPLETQYF.

This clonotype was detected only a few times. The rearrangement joins TRBV12-3 or TRBV12-4 to TRBJ2-3; 9 bases line up with TRBD2. The CDR3 runs 15 residues. Trimming cost V 1 base and J 6 bases; bases outside gene matches: 5. The DNA of the CDR3 is TGTGCCAGCAGTTTAGGGCTAGCGGGGACTGATACGCAGTATTTT. This encodes CASSLGLAGTDTQYF.

The chain is built from TRBV12-3 or TRBV12-4 and TRBJ2-1; D possibly uses TRBD1 or TRBD2 (5 bases each). CDR3 length equals 17 residues. Trimming left V 5 bases short and J 0 bases short, with 17 bases between. CDR3 protein: CASSAFNGASSYNEQFF. CDR3 coding DNA: TGTGCCAGCAGTGCCTTTAACGGGGCGAGCTCCTACAATGAGCAGTTCTTC.

The V and J genes are TRBV5-1 and TRBJ2-1, with a tentative D call TRBD1 (6 bases). Trimming took 0 bases from V and 3 from J, leaving 10 bases between them. The CDR3 contains 15 residues. Germline values: CDR1 SGHRS, CDR2 YFSETQ. For the CDR3, the DNA is TGCGCCAGCAGCTTGGCCACAGGGATCTACAATGAGCAGTTCTTC. Its translation is CASSLATGIYNEQFF.

This clonotype has a count of ten or more. The chain joins TRBV20-1 to TRBJ2-1; 10 bases match TRBD2. In germline, CDR1 is DFQATT, CDR2 SNEGSKA (reference sequence). With V trimmed by 4 bases and J by 5 bases, 5 bases remained unmatched. CDR3 length equals 14 residues. The CDR3 coding sequence is TGCAGTGCTACCGTTACTAGCGGGGACAATGAGCAGTTCTTC. This translates into CSATVTSGDNEQFF.

The chain uses TRBV6-1 and TRBJ2-4; 11 bases map to TRBD1. The ends lost 1 base at V and 2 bases at J; junction bases unmatched: 4. CDR1 and CDR2 from the germline V gene are MNHNS and SASEGT. This CDR3 is 17 amino acids long. In nucleotides, the CDR3 is TGTGCCAGCAGTGAAGTAGGGACAGGGGGTTCCAAAAACATTCAGTACTTC. Its protein is CASSEVGTGGSKNIQYF.

This clonotype showed up many times. The chain is built from TRBV6-4 and TRBJ2-1, with 7 bases lining up with TRBD1. Trimming removed 0 bases from V and 8 bases from J; junction bases left unmatched: 10. CDR3 length: 16 amino acids. Germline assignment: CDR1 MRHNA and CDR2 SNTAGT. This chain's CDR3 is CASSDSARGLTHEQFF. CDR3 DNA sequence: TGTGCCAGCAGTGACTCCGCCAGGGGGTTGACGCATGAGCAGTTCTTC.

The chain has TRBV6-5 and TRBJ2-5; TRBD1 matches 7 bases. Germline CDR1 is MNHEY and CDR2 is SVGAGI. Germline trimming cut 4 bases from V and 3 bases from J; bases unmatched to any gene: 5. This CDR3 has 14 residues. The DNA for the CDR3 is TGTGCCAGCAGTTTTCTAGGGACAGAAGAGACCCAGTACTTC. This sequence encodes CASSFLGTEETQYF.

This clonotype was seen a handful of times. The chain joins TRBV24-1 to TRBJ2-1; 8 nucleotides align to TRBD1. From germline, CDR1 is KGHDR and CDR2 SFDVKD. J gave up 0 bases and V 4 bases, and 7 bases lay outside the gene matches. The length of the CDR3 is 17 residues. CDR3 sequence (DNA): TGTGCCACCAGTGACCGCGGACAGGGTAACTCCTACAATGAGCAGTTCTTC. Translated: CATSDRGQGNSYNEQFF.

The chain links TRBV6-5 to TRBJ1-2, with D hard to call. The CDR3 runs to 12 residues. Germline assignment: CDR1 MNHEY and CDR2 SVGAGI. The V gene lost 4 bases and the J gene lost 4 bases, with 7 bases spanning the gap. The CDR3 loop reads CASSSPGYGYTF. The CDR3 DNA is TGTGCCAGCAGTTCGCCGGGCTATGGCTACACCTTC.

This chain joins TRBV15 and TRBJ2-1, with 7 bases fitting TRBD1. Losses at the gene ends were 6 bases for V and 0 bases for J; bases not matched to a gene: 8. The germline gives CDR1 LNHNV, CDR2 YYDKDF (reference sequence). The CDR3 is made up of 16 amino acids. CDR3 DNA: TGTGCCACCAGTATACTGCAGGGGGTCTCCTACAATGAGCAGTTCTTC. The encoded protein is CATSILQGVSYNEQFF. The full variable domain, rest sourced from reference TRBV15 and TRBJ2-1, is DAMVIQNPRYQVTQFGKPVTLSCSQTLNHNVMYWYQQKSSQAPKLLFHYYDKDFNNEADTPDNFQSRRPNTSFCFLDIRSPGLGDTAMYLCATSILQGVSYNEQFFGPGTRLTVL.

The rearrangement links TRBV29-1 to TRBJ1-1; TRBD1 agrees at 7 bases. Trimming removed 1 base from V and 1 base from J; junction bases left unmatched: 9. This CDR3 region has 16 residues. Germline V gene sequence: CDR1 SQVTM, CDR2 ANQGSEA. The CDR3 DNA is TGCAGCGTTGAAGGGGAGGGGGCTATGTCGAACACTGAAGCTTTCTTT. Protein sequence: CSVEGEGAMSNTEAFF.

The chain links TRBV29-1 to TRBJ2-3; 13 bases fit TRBD2. In germline, CDR1 is SQVTM, CDR2 ANQGSEA. The CDR3 consists of 15 residues. J gave up 5 bases and V 6 bases, and 8 bases lay outside the gene matches. In nucleotides, the CDR3 is TGCAGCGTCCGCGGGACTAGCGGGGATGGAGATACGCAGTATTTT. This sequence encodes CSVRGTSGDGDTQYF.

J is TRBJ2-4 and V is TRBV20-1, with 7 nucleotides matching TRBD1. The germline V gene has CDR1 DFQATT and CDR2 SNEGSKA (reference sequence). With 5 bases clipped from V and 3 bases from J, the junction kept 4 bases outside the gene matches. The CDR3 totals 13 residues. The CDR3 loop is CSADRDSKNIQYF. As DNA, the CDR3 is TGCAGTGCTGACCGGGACAGCAAAAACATTCAGTACTTC.

The J gene is TRBJ2-7, the V gene TRBV5-6; a weak D match, TRBD2 (6 bases). Germline loops: CDR1 SGHDT, CDR2 YYEEEE. Trimming took 6 bases from V and 7 from J, leaving 23 bases between them. CDR3 size: 15 residues. In nucleotides, the CDR3 is TGTGCCAGCACCTTCAGGACTGAGCGGGTGGTTGAGCAGTACTTC. Amino acid sequence: CASTFRTERVVEQYF.

This chain connects TRBV7-3 to TRBJ2-3; 11 bases agree with TRBD1. Losses at the gene ends were 7 bases for V and 2 bases for J; bases not matched to a gene: 8. This CDR3 comprises 16 residues. CDR1 and CDR2 from the germline V gene are SGHTA and FQGTGA. CDR3 in DNA: TGTGCCAGCAACTATGGGACAGGGGGATACACAGATACGCAGTATTTT. This codes for CASNYGTGGYTDTQYF.

The V gene is TRBV10-3, the J gene TRBJ2-7; D could derive from TRBD1 or TRBD2 (5 bases each). The CDR3 runs 12 residues. CDR1 is ENHRY, CDR2 SYGVKD, per germline. Between the trimmed V and J ends, which lost 10 bases and 6 bases, there was a span of 16 bases. CDR3 loop: CATLGDGREQYF. The DNA of the CDR3 is TGTGCCACCCTCGGGGACGGGCGCGAGCAGTACTTC.

This chain uses TRBV12-3 or TRBV12-4 with TRBJ1-5; the D gene is possibly TRBD1 (6 bases). The CDR3 sequence is 14 residues long. V was shortened by 3 bases and J by 6 bases, with 12 bases between the two germline ends. The CDR3 here is CASSFSGVGQPQHF. The CDR3 nucleotides are TGTGCCAGCAGTTTTTCAGGGGTCGGTCAGCCCCAGCATTTT.

This clonotype was seen only a few times. The V gene is TRBV7-7, the J gene TRBJ2-2; D is ambiguous. Germline V gene lookup returns CDR1 SSHAT and CDR2 FNYEAQ (reference sequence). CDR3 length: 13 residues. Deletions cut 5 bases from V and 4 bases from J, with 8 bases between. CDR3 sequence (DNA): TGTGCCAGCAGCCTGTCTGCCACCGGGGAGCTGTTTTTT. Its translation: CASSLSATGELFF.

This clonotype was picked up a small number of times. This chain connects TRBV20-1 to TRBJ2-1; TRBD1 matches 9 bases. Germline CDR1 is DFQATT and CDR2 is SNEGSKA (reference sequence). J lost 3 bases, V lost 3 bases, and 6 bases had no gene match. The CDR3 runs to 15 residues. The CDR3 coding sequence is TGCAGTGCTAGTTTAGGACAGGGGCGCTACAATGAGCAGTTCTTC. Amino acid sequence: CSASLGQGRYNEQFF.

The chain has TRBV15 and TRBJ2-3; D could derive from TRBD1 or TRBD2 (7 bases each). Germline V gives CDR1 LNHNV, CDR2 YYDKDF (reference sequence). The CDR3 is made up of 17 amino acids. V was pared by 0 bases and J by 2 bases, with 15 bases between. CDR3 region: CATSRDREGQNTDTQYF. In DNA form, the CDR3 reads TGTGCCACCAGCAGAGATAGGGAGGGACAGAACACAGATACGCAGTATTTT.

The V call is TRBV27, the J call TRBJ1-1; the D is unclear. Trimming cost V 4 bases and J 2 bases, with 14 bases left between them. Germline V gives CDR1 MNHEY, CDR2 SMNVEV (reference sequence). The CDR3 is 15 residues long. CDR3 residues: CASSYRAGKNTEAFF. The CDR3 nucleotides read TGTGCCAGCAGTTACCGGGCGGGGAAAAACACTGAAGCTTTCTTT.

J is TRBJ2-7 and V is TRBV6-2 or TRBV6-3; possibly TRBD2 for D (5 bases). Trimming took off 5 bases at V and 4 bases at J, with 12 bases between the two ends. Germline V CDR1 and CDR2: MNHEY, SVGEGT. The CDR3 consists of 13 residues. This CDR3 reads CASSPPPGYEQYF. As DNA, the CDR3 is TGTGCCAGCAGTCCCCCTCCGGGATACGAGCAGTACTTC.